This T cell receptor (beta chain) was obtained from a study of blood T cell repertoires in COVID-19 (dated by TCRdb to 2020 to 2022). The study in broad terms: Samples covering the acute and convalescent phases of COVID-19 were provided by collaborators in the United States, Italy and Spain. The material from the prospective study consisted of cDNA or gDNA derived from T cells, B-cell-depleted T cells, or PBMCs. The dataset comprised deeply sampled blood TCRbeta repertoires from subjects exposed to, actively infected with, or recovered from COVID-19. The repertoires were made available in a free public database intended to serve as a resource for research on the immune response to SARS-CoV-2. Samples came from the ongoing ImmuneRACE study (first 160 participants) plus 1,254 subjects from 6 global collaborators. Nearly every sample came with metadata listing a de-identified subject ID, COVID-19 status, age in years and sex. Where HLA class I and class II types were available, the types were taken from metadata supplied by the sample provider, not from assay-based typing.

As regards this clone: The target of this receptor is not known. No base quality values were provided; no much bigger clone lies one nucleotide off.

The germline V gene (reference sequence) supplies CDR1 MNHEY and CDR2 SMNVEV. The germline ends are 9 bases apart after V is trimmed by 6 bases and J by 6 bases. The CDR3, cysteine through phenylalanine, is 12 amino acids long. Only CDR3 DNA remains: 36 bases, in frame from the first base. In the prospective study, participants were about 18 to 95 years old, resided in fewer than 25 geographic areas of the United States, and were enrolled through a virtual design. In the prospective study, cohorts were assigned on the basis of participant-reported clinical history obtained from a screening survey and a study questionnaire. ImmuneRACE Cohort 3 recovered participants were defined by two consecutive negative NP/OP PCR tests, healthcare professional clearance, or symptom resolution. In the prospective study, whole blood, serum and a nasopharyngeal or oropharyngeal swab were collected from each participant by mobile phlebotomists. Prospective study participants could optionally give additional blood draws and questionnaires over a 2-month period. Prospective study blood samples were shipped either frozen or at room temperature before DNA extraction.

TCRbeta CDR3 regions were amplified from genomic DNA using the immunoSEQ Assay, a bias-controlled multiplex PCR. Per the authors' processing: Within the assay, amplification of reference gene primers was used to estimate how many nucleated cells each sample contained. To quantify the absolute abundance of each unique TCRbeta CDR3 rearrangement, sequence reads were collapsed and filtered. For each sample, productive Simpson clonality was calculated as the square root of Simpson's diversity index over productive rearrangements. TCRdb mirrors the immuneACCESS table, restricted to in-frame sequences. Some clones are absent from its copies; in checked studies, under half trace to an unresolved V gene, and the reason for the others is unknown. The D gene and trimming were derived from the DNA, and the V and J assignments and clone size from that table. This sample holds fewer than 400,000 clones; approximately 91% were observed only once. The ten largest clones take up approximately 5.2% of the sample.

Study-wide findings and limitations: How much clinical and demographic metadata was included differed by source and by participant, and the metadata was provided uncurated.

This receptor was taken from a man in his sixties who had recovered from COVID-19. This receptor chain uses TRBV27 and TRBJ1-5; the D gene remains uncertain. The sequenced material came from PBMCs or T cells enriched from blood (not recorded which). The nucleotides are TGTGCCAGCAGCGGAGGTGGTCAGCCCCAGCATTTT. Translated, this gives CASSGGGQPQHF.